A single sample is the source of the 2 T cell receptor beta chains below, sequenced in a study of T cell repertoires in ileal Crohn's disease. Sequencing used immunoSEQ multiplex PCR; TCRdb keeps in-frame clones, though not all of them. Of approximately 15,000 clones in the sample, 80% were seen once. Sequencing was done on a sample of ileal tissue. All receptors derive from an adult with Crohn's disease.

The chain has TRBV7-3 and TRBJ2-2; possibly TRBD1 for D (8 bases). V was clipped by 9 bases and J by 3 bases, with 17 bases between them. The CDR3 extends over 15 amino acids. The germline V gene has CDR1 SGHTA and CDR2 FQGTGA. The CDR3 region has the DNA TGTGCCAGTGCCACAGGGGGGGCGTACACCGGGGAGCTGTTTTTT. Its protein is CASATGGAYTGELFF.

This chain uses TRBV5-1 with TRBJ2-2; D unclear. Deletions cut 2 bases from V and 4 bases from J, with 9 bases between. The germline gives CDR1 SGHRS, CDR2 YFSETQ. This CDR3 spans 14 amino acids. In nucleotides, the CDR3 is TGCGCCAGCAGCTTTGGGCACGTCACCGGGGAGCTGTTTTTT. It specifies CASSFGHVTGELFF.